Shown below are 3 T cell receptor beta chains from a single sample sequenced in a study of CD8+ T cells in alopecia areata. Extraction and reverse transcription of RNA yielded cDNA as the sequencing template. TCRdb's copy holds only in-frame clones and misses some; the assay was immunoSEQ multiplex PCR. The sample shows about 180,000 clones, about 54% of them seen only once. The sample's treatment: oral pan-JAK inhibitor, 5-10 mg twice daily. The sequencing here drew on CD4+ T cells sorted from blood, taken at roughly week 55, from a patient treated with tofacitinib. These receptors were collected from a human donor with alopecia areata.

The chain joins TRBV4-2 to TRBJ2-1; 10 positions agree with TRBD2. Germline CDR1 reads LGHNA; CDR2 reads YNFKEQ. This CDR3 has 16 residues. After removal of 1 base from V and 9 bases from J, the junction contained 9 bases not matched to a gene. The CDR3 bases are TGTGCCAGCAGCCAAGGAAGCGGGGGGGTATTCAGTGAGCAGTTCTTC. This sequence encodes CASSQGSGGVFSEQFF.

The chain joins TRBV28 to TRBJ1-2; D is perhaps TRBD1 (6 bases). CDR1 and CDR2 from the germline V gene are MDHEN and SYDVKM. Trimming cost V 7 bases and J 8 bases, with 20 bases left between them. The CDR3 loop spans 14 amino acids. This CDR3 is CASTVQGTTRGYTF. The CDR3 DNA sequence: TGTGCCAGCACCGTACAGGGTACGACTCGGGGCTACACCTTC.

This chain links TRBV6-5 with TRBJ1-1; possible D gene TRBD1, 6 bases. CDR1 and CDR2 from the germline V gene are MNHEY and SVGAGI. The CDR3 length is 15 residues. V was cut by 4 bases and J by 1 base, with 13 bases left in between. The CDR3 here is CASSWGPPKNTEAFF. For the CDR3, the DNA is TGTGCCAGCAGTTGGGGGCCGCCGAAGAACACTGAAGCTTTCTTT.